A selection of T cell receptor beta chains follows, all from one sample in a study of Tregs in tolerant kidney transplant recipients. The method was immunoSEQ multiplex PCR; TCRdb's version includes in-frame clones alone and lacks a portion of them. The sample holds fewer than 80,000 clones, under 98% seen once. The source was CD4+ T cells from blood, collected before the transplant. The receptor set was obtained from a human donor who received a combined kidney and bone marrow transplant. The CDR3 runs from the conserved cysteine through the conserved F or W. Each record gives: D gene, clone size, V gene, CDR3 length, J gene, CDR3 DNA, CDR3 protein. A D gene is named only where the DNA matches it firmly. Expanded clones are given a class, and other clones once, few, many or no size at all.

TRBD1	-	TRBV5-1	16	TRBJ1-1	TGCGCCAGCAGCTATGCCCTGGACAGGGCGGTCACTGAAGCTTTCTTT	CASSYALDRAVTEAFF
TRBD1	-	TRBV10-3	17	TRBJ1-2	TGTGCCATCAGTGAGTATCCTCCGGGACAGATTCCCTATGGCTACACCTTC	CAISEYPPGQIPYGYTF
TRBD1	-	TRBV18	14	TRBJ2-3	TGTGCCAGCTCACCCGGACAGGGGAGGGGTACGCAATATTTT	CASSPGQGRGTQYF
TRBD2	once	TRBV4-3	15	TRBJ2-3	TGCGCCAGCAGCCGAATAGCGGGGGCGGGAGCTACGCAGTATTTT	CASSRIAGAGATQYF
-	-	TRBV27	14	TRBJ1-2	TGTGCCAGCAGTCCCTCGGCGGGTTTTTTGGGCTACACCTTC	CASSPSAGFLGYTF
-	-	TRBV9	14	TRBJ2-1	TGTGCCAGCAGCGTAGCGGGAGCGTCTTATGAGCAGTTCTTC	CASSVAGASYEQFF
-	-	TRBV11-3	16	TRBJ2-2	TGTGCCAGCAGCTTAAGATTAGGGGGACGCGCCGGGGAGCTGTTTTTT	CASSLRLGGRAGELFF
-	-	TRBV10-3	14	TRBJ1-1	TGTGCCACAACCTCAGGGTTTAGGCGCACTGAAGCTTTCTTT	CATTSGFRRTEAFF
TRBD1	-	TRBV7-9	15	TRBJ2-2	TGTGCCAGCAGCCTTCAGACAGGGGTTGTCGGGGAGCTGTTTTTT	CASSLQTGVVGELFF
TRBD2	-	TRBV7-8	16	TRBJ2-7	TGTGCCAGCAGCATAAGGACTAGCGGGGGAGTTTACGAGCAGTACTTC	CASSIRTSGGVYEQYF
TRBD1	-	TRBV18	16	TRBJ2-3	TGTGCCAGCTCACCGCCTACAGGGGGCGGAACAGATACGCAGTATTTT	CASSPPTGGGTDTQYF
-	-	TRBV2	14	TRBJ2-6	TGTGCCAGCAGGACAGTAGCTGGGGCCAACGTCCTGACTTTC	CASRTVAGANVLTF
-	few	TRBV7-2	16	TRBJ2-2	TGTGCCAGCAGCCCCCAAGCTCGGCAGGGTACCGGGGAGCTGTTTTTT	CASSPQARQGTGELFF
-	-	TRBV7-2	15	TRBJ2-1	TGTGCCAGCAGCTTAGGTCGGGTTAGATACAATGAGCAGTTCTTC	CASSLGRVRYNEQFF
TRBD2	once	TRBV4-1	19	TRBJ2-2	TGCGCCAGCAGCCAAAAGTTCGCTAGCGGGAGCGGGGACACCGGGGAGCTGTTTTTT	CASSQKFASGSGDTGELFF
-	-	TRBV11-3	12	TRBJ1-1	TGTGCCAGCAGCTTAGATCTCGGTGAAGCTTTCTTT	CASSLDLGEAFF
-	once	TRBV7-2	17	TRBJ2-1	TGTGCCAGCAGCTTGAGGTTACATGAGACTAAAAGGGATGAGCAGTTCTTC	CASSLRLHETKRDEQFF
-	-	TRBV11-1	16	TRBJ2-5	TGTGCCAGCAGCTTAGCGGGGGCCCCGATCCAAGAGACCCAGTACTTC	CASSLAGAPIQETQYF
-	-	TRBV7-3	15	TRBJ1-2	TGTGCCAGCAGCTTAAATATAGGGGCAGCCTATGGCTACACCTTC	CASSLNIGAAYGYTF
-	-	TRBV9	14	TRBJ2-5	TGTGCCAGCAGCGTAAAATCGTTCGAGGGGACCCAGTACTTC	CASSVKSFEGTQYF